A single sample is the source of the 7 T cell receptor beta chains below, sequenced in a study of cytomegalovirus exposure and HLA in healthy donors. The PCR employed 60 Vbeta primers together with 13 Jbeta primers. The method was immunoSEQ multiplex PCR; TCRdb's version includes in-frame clones alone and lacks a portion of them. The sample has 130,000 to 150,000 clones; about 72% are singletons. The sequenced sample was PBMCs. The receptors were sampled from a man aged 60 to 69 in good health and CMV-seronegative.

The chain uses TRBV7-2 and TRBJ1-2; 8 bases line up with TRBD1. The V segment lost 5 bases and the J segment 3 bases; nucleotides outside the gene matches: 8. CDR1 and CDR2 (germline): SGHTA, FQGNSA. CDR3 size: 15 residues. The CDR3 bases are TGTGCCAGCAGCCCCCGGGACAGGTCATACTATGGCTACACCTTC. Translated: CASSPRDRSYYGYTF.

This clone was recorded a few times. The chain couples TRBV30 to TRBJ1-2; 10 bases are a match to TRBD1. The V and J ends lost 7 bases and 7 bases, in that order; junction bases with no gene match: 9. The germline V gene has CDR1 GTSNPN and CDR2 SVGIG (reference sequence). There are 13 residues in the CDR3. Here the CDR3 DNA reads TGTGCCTCATGGACAGGGGGTAATAGTGGCTACACCTTC. Residues: CASWTGGNSGYTF.

CDR3 in amino acids: CASSLVSGGNNQPQHF. In DNA form, the CDR3 reads TGTGCCAGCAGCTTAGTATCAGGGGGAAACAATCAGCCCCAGCATTTT. The chain links TRBV7-2 to TRBJ1-5; 7 bases are a match to TRBD1. CDR1 is SGHTA and CDR2 is FQGNSA in the germline V gene. CDR3 length equals 16 residues. V lost 1 base to trimming and J lost 3 bases; unmatched junction nucleotides: 6.

The sample holds a few counts of this clone. This chain links TRBV29-1 with TRBJ2-7, with TRBD2 matching over 7 bases. The germline V gene has CDR1 SQVTM and CDR2 ANQGSEA. V gave up 6 bases and J gave up 4 bases; unmatched junction bases: 18. The CDR3 sequence is 16 residues long. This chain's CDR3 is CSVRGGTTERIYEQYF. CDR3 coding DNA: TGCAGCGTACGGGGAGGGACTACGGAAAGAATTTACGAGCAGTACTTC.

The gene calls are TRBV7-3 and TRBJ2-1, with D perhaps matching TRBD1 (5 bases). Germline values: CDR1 SGHTA, CDR2 FQGTGA. The V end was cut by 2 bases, the J end by 3 bases, with 11 bases between. This CDR3 has 15 residues. For the CDR3, the DNA is TGTGCCAGCAGCTTATCTAAGGGGTTCTACAATGAGCAGTTCTTC. Its protein is CASSLSKGFYNEQFF.

The J gene is TRBJ2-5, the V gene TRBV14, with TRBD1 as a possible D gene (6 bases). V lost 1 base and J 6 bases, leaving 15 bases between the germline ends. The CDR3 runs 15 residues. Per the germline V gene, CDR1 is SGHDN and CDR2 is FVKESK. The CDR3 sequence: CASSQVSRGKQTQYF. The DNA of the CDR3 is TGTGCCAGCAGCCAAGTGTCTAGGGGGAAGCAGACCCAGTACTTC.

There are a few counts of this clone. The chain joins TRBV28 to TRBJ2-5; 9 positions match TRBD1. The V gene's germline CDR1 is MDHEN and CDR2 SYDVKM. Trimming took 2 bases from V and 2 from J; bases not matched to a gene: 6. The CDR3 length is 16 residues. The CDR3 DNA follows: TGTGCCAGCAGTTTACTGGGACAGGGACCTCAAGAGACCCAGTACTTC. It yields the protein CASSLLGQGPQETQYF.